This T cell receptor (beta chain) originates from a study of patients and donors after allogeneic stem cell transplantation. CDR1 and CDR2 from the germline V gene are ENHRY and SYGVKD. Unmatched junction bases numbered 7, after V lost 6 bases and J lost 13 bases. The CDR3 contains 14 residues. TCRdb itself ran the RT-PCR reads through MiXCR, one entry per CDR3 protein. The profile shows approximately 150,000 distinct CDR3 sequences, approximately 30% of them singletons. The receptor comes from a human donor who was either an allogeneic HSCT recipient or a stem cell or donor lymphocyte infusion donor (not recorded which). It is not recorded whose cells these are; they may come from a transplant donor. Input material: blood, either unsorted or a sorted T cell fraction (not recorded which). The V call is TRBV10-3, the J call TRBJ2-1; 15 bases align to TRBD2. The CDR3 loop reads CAISLGTSGRIQFF. DNA of the CDR3: TGTGCCATCAGCCTCGGGACTAGCGGGAGGATCCAGTTCTTC.